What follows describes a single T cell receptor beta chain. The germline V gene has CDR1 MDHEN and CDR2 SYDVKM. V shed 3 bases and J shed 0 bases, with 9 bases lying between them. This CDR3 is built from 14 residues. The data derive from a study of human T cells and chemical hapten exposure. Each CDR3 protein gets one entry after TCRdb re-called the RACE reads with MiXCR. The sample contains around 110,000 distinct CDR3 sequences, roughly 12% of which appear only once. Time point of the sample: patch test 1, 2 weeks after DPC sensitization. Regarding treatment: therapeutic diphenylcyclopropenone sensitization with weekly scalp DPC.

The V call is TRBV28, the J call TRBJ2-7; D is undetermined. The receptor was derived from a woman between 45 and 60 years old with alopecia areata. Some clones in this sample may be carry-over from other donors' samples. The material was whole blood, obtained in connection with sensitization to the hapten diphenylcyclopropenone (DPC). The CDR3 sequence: CASSLLDTSYEQYF. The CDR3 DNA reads TGTGCCAGCAGTTTGTTAGACACCTCCTACGAGCAGTACTTC.